The clone carrying this T cell receptor (beta chain) was observed at least ten times. A second roughly 6 to 11 cycle PCR used barcoded and J-beta primers. TCRdb reprocessed the 5' RACE reads with MiXCR, giving one entry per CDR3 protein. The table includes about 1.8 million distinct CDR3 sequences, roughly 52% detected once. The CDR3 spans 14 residues. Germline assignment: CDR1 SGHTA and CDR2 FQGNSA. Trimming took off 1 base at V and 2 bases at J, with 8 bases between the two ends. The data belong to a study of blood T cells in healthy people across ages. Looking at the study overall: Using template switching, researchers captured about one barcoded beta molecule for each two T cells.

The V gene is TRBV7-2, the J gene TRBJ2-5; possible D gene TRBD1, 6 bases. The TCR was taken from a middle-aged woman in good health. Sequencing was performed on blood. Here the CDR3 reads CASSLGGLQETQYF. As DNA, the CDR3 is TGTGCCAGCAGCTTAGGGGGGCTGCAAGAGACCCAGTACTTC.